Following are 26 T cell receptor beta chains from one sample sequenced in a study of PD-L1 blockade in urothelial cancer. Sequencing was performed with immunoSEQ multiplex PCR; in TCRdb, only in-frame clones are kept and a portion is missing. The sample lists about 63,000 clones; more than 80% were seen once. Specified time point: pretreatment peripheral blood. Sequenced material: PBMCs, taken around atezolizumab (anti-PD-L1) treatment. These receptors were taken from a man between 70 and 80 years old with urothelial cancer.

This clone is medium-sized in the sample. This chain links TRBV7-9 with TRBJ2-7, with 12 nucleotides matching TRBD1. Germline V gene data show CDR1 as SEHNR and CDR2 as FQNEAQ (reference sequence). V was pared by 7 bases and J by 0 bases, with 7 bases of the junction left unmatched. The CDR3 spans 16 residues. The CDR3 reads CASIGTGGTSSYEQYF. The DNA of the CDR3 is TGTGCCAGCATCGGGACAGGGGGCACGAGCTCCTACGAGCAGTACTTC.

This clone was picked up a small number of times. J is TRBJ1-1 and V is TRBV27; 7 positions match TRBD1. V lost 5 bases, J lost 7 bases, and 7 bases stayed unmatched. This CDR3 has 13 amino acids. Germline V gene lookup returns CDR1 MNHEY and CDR2 SMNVEV (reference sequence). The CDR3 coding sequence is TGTGCCAGCAGTCCGCCGGGACAGTATGAAGCTTTCTTT. Protein sequence: CASSPPGQYEAFF.

The chain recombines TRBV6-4 with TRBJ1-2, with TRBD1 matching over 7 bases. The germline V gene has CDR1 MRHNA and CDR2 SNTAGT. The CDR3 runs to 14 residues. J lost 7 bases, V lost 8 bases, and 13 bases had no gene match. CDR3 region: CASRTPQGLGGYTF. For the CDR3, the DNA is TGTGCCAGCCGGACACCACAGGGGTTAGGTGGCTACACCTTC.

This clone was observed a single time. This rearrangement joins TRBV30 to TRBJ1-2; 8 bases agree with TRBD1. Trimming took 4 bases from V and 2 from J; bases not matched to a gene: 9. CDR1 and CDR2 (germline): GTSNPN, SVGIG (reference sequence). The CDR3 has 15 amino acids. Here the CDR3 DNA reads TGTGCCTGGACCCCGTCAGGGGGCAGGAACTATGGCTACACCTTC. As protein: CAWTPSGGRNYGYTF.

This clone was observed a handful of times. Here the CDR3 reads CASSMSRGSRETQYF. The CDR3 nucleotides read TGTGCCAGTAGTATGTCGAGAGGTTCGCGAGAGACCCAGTACTTC. V gene TRBV19 combines with J gene TRBJ2-5, with D unresolved. The germline V and J ends were trimmed by 3 bases and 4 bases, with 15 bases remaining between them. The CDR3 contains 15 residues. Germline CDR1 is LNHDA and CDR2 is SQIVND (reference sequence).

The V gene is TRBV2, the J gene TRBJ2-2; no clear D. The germline CDR1 and CDR2 sequences are SNHLY and FYNNEI. Between the trimmed V and J ends, which lost 6 bases and 5 bases, there was a span of 7 bases. CDR3 length: 12 residues. The CDR3 is CASRWPTGELFF. The CDR3 DNA sequence: TGTGCCAGCAGGTGGCCGACCGGGGAGCTGTTTTTT.

The chain joins TRBV6-1 to TRBJ2-3, with D perhaps TRBD1 (6 bases). The V end lost 10 bases, the J end lost 6 bases, and 14 bases lay between the germline ends. The CDR3 sequence is 12 residues long. Germline loops: CDR1 MNHNS, CDR2 SASEGT. CDR3 sequence: CATKQTGDTQYF. The CDR3 coding sequence is TGTGCCACCAAACAAACAGGGGATACGCAGTATTTT.

The chain recombines TRBV11-1 with TRBJ2-7, with 9 bases identical to TRBD1. The CDR3 spans 13 residues. Looked up from germline, CDR1 is SGHAT and CDR2 is FQDESV (reference sequence). V was pared by 5 bases and J by 6 bases, with 5 bases of the junction left unmatched. Here the CDR3 reads CASSRGQGAEQYF. The CDR3 DNA sequence: TGTGCCAGCAGCCGGGGACAGGGTGCCGAGCAGTACTTC.

This sequence joins TRBV19 and TRBJ1-2, with TRBD1 matching over 8 bases. Germline V gene sequence: CDR1 LNHDA, CDR2 SQIVND (reference sequence). The CDR3 consists of 15 residues. After removal of 7 bases from V and 2 bases from J, the junction contained 9 bases not matched to a gene. The CDR3 DNA sequence: TGTGCCAGTACCCAGGACAGGGTACCCAACTATGGCTACACCTTC. Amino acids: CASTQDRVPNYGYTF.

This sequence joins TRBV20-1 and TRBJ2-3, with 9 bases lining up with TRBD1. This CDR3 region has 11 residues. The V segment lost 5 bases and the J segment 8 bases; nucleotides outside the gene matches: 2. Germline CDR1 and CDR2: DFQATT and SNEGSKA (reference sequence). The CDR3: CSAATGGTQYF. The CDR3 DNA follows: TGCAGTGCTGCGACAGGGGGTACGCAGTATTTT.

The V call is TRBV11-3, the J call TRBJ1-5, with D maybe TRBD1 (5 bases). This CDR3 comprises 13 residues. Trimming pared 1 base from V and 4 bases from J, leaving 5 bases between. In germline, CDR1 is SGHNT, CDR2 YENEEA. In DNA form, the CDR3 reads TGTGCCAGCAGCTTAGCAGGGAATCAGCCCCAGCATTTT. Its translation: CASSLAGNQPQHF.

The chain carries TRBV5-1 and TRBJ2-3, with 11 bases aligning to TRBD2. Germline lookup yields CDR1 SGHRS and CDR2 YFSETQ. The CDR3 has 15 residues. The V and J ends lost 7 bases and 3 bases, in that order; junction bases with no gene match: 7. The CDR3 reads CASRTSGRRTDTQYF. CDR3 DNA: TGCGCCAGCCGAACTAGCGGGAGAAGGACAGATACGCAGTATTTT. Drawing the rest from reference TRBV5-1 and TRBJ2-3, the complete variable domain is KAGVTQTPRYLIKTRGQQVTLSCSPISGHRSVSWYQQTPGQGLQFLFEYFSETQRNKGNFPGRFSGRQFSNSRSEMNVSTLELGDSALYLCASRTSGRRTDTQYFGPGTRLTVL.

V gene TRBV7-3 combines with J gene TRBJ1-1, with D maybe TRBD1 (5 bases). The CDR3 totals 15 residues. Germline values: CDR1 SGHTA, CDR2 FQGTGA. Trimming shortened V by 5 bases and J by 0 bases, and 13 bases separated the two germline ends. CDR3 in DNA: TGTGCCAGCAGCCAAGACAGCCAGTTGAACACTGAAGCTTTCTTT. It is translated as CASSQDSQLNTEAFF. Filled out from reference TRBV7-3 and TRBJ1-1, the complete variable domain reads GAGVSQTPSNKVTEKGKYVELRCDPISGHTALYWYRQSLGQGPEFLIYFQGTGAADDSGLPNDRFFAVRPEGSVSTLKIQRTERGDSAVYLCASSQDSQLNTEAFFGQGTRLTVV.

This chain uses TRBV5-4 with TRBJ2-1; the D is unclear. The length of the CDR3 is 15 residues. Trimming shortened V by 2 bases and J by 10 bases, and 19 bases separated the two germline ends. Germline V gene data show CDR1 as SGHNT and CDR2 as YYREEE (reference sequence). The DNA of the CDR3 is TGTGCCAGCAGCTTTTCCGTGGCAGGCCTCTCGGAGCAGTTCTTC. This encodes CASSFSVAGLSEQFF. The whole variable domain, remainder taken from reference TRBV5-4 and TRBJ2-1, is ETGVTQSPTHLIKTRGQQVTLRCSSQSGHNTVSWYQQALGQGPQFIFQYYREEENGRGNFPPRFSGLQFPNYSSELNVNALELDDSALYLCASSFSVAGLSEQFFGPGTRLTVL.

This chain uses TRBV5-8 with TRBJ2-3, with a tentative D call TRBD1 (6 bases). The germline CDR1 and CDR2 sequences are SGHTS and YDEGEE. The CDR3 runs 15 residues. Trimming took off 4 bases at V and 2 bases at J, with 14 bases between the two ends. This CDR3 is CASSSRGHSTDTQYF. The CDR3 bases are TGTGCCAGCAGCAGCAGGGGACATTCCACAGATACGCAGTATTTT.

V is TRBV6-5 and J is TRBJ2-6, with 7 bases lining up with TRBD1. The CDR3 runs to 15 residues. Germline V gives CDR1 MNHEY, CDR2 SVGAGI. The J segment lost 0 bases and the V segment lost 5 bases, leaving 1 base of the junction unmatched. The CDR3: CASSRDSSGANVLTF. The CDR3 DNA sequence: TGTGCCAGCAGTAGGGACAGCTCTGGGGCCAACGTCCTGACTTTC.

The genes are TRBV14 and TRBJ2-7; 10 bases agree with TRBD1. CDR3 length equals 16 residues. The trim removed 1 base at V and 4 bases at J, leaving 7 bases unmatched. CDR1 is SGHDN and CDR2 is FVKESK in the germline V gene. CDR3 bases: TGTGCCAGCAGCCAAGTGGGACAGGGGAAGATATACGAGCAGTACTTC. Amino acid sequence: CASSQVGQGKIYEQYF.

V and J are TRBV10-1 and TRBJ1-6; maybe TRBD1 (6 bases). Trimming pared 11 bases from V and 7 bases from J, leaving 12 bases between. The germline V gene encodes CDR1 WNHNN and CDR2 SYGVQD (reference sequence). This CDR3 is built from 12 residues. The CDR3 is CASGEGNSPLHF. The CDR3, as DNA: TGCGCCTCAGGGGAGGGAAATTCACCCCTCCACTTT.

V usage is TRBV18 and J usage is TRBJ2-3; 7 nucleotides match TRBD1. V shed 3 bases, J shed 1 base, and the junction held 4 bases outside the gene matches. CDR1 is KGHSH, CDR2 LQKENI, per germline. CDR3 length: 15 amino acids. The CDR3 region is CASSPSGQGTDTQYF. CDR3 nucleotides: TGTGCCAGCTCACCCAGCGGACAGGGCACAGATACGCAGTATTTT.

The rearrangement links TRBV27 to TRBJ2-5; unclear D gene. The CDR3 extends over 9 amino acids. Germline CDR1 reads MNHEY; CDR2 reads SMNVEV (reference sequence). V gave up 4 bases and J gave up 13 bases, with 7 bases separating them. For the CDR3, the DNA is TGTGCCAGCAGTTCCCTACGGTACTTC. Encoded protein: CASSSLRYF.

The chain employs TRBV5-8 and TRBJ1-4; a weak D match, TRBD1 (6 bases). CDR1 is SGHTS and CDR2 is YDEGEE in the germline V gene. Between the trimmed V and J ends, which lost 4 bases and 4 bases, there was a span of 23 bases. The CDR3 runs to 18 residues. The CDR3 region is CASSPARGERTFNEKLFF. The CDR3 DNA reads as TGTGCCAGCAGCCCCGCCAGGGGTGAACGGACGTTTAATGAAAAACTGTTTTTT.

This clone was found a few times. This chain connects TRBV5-6 to TRBJ1-6, with D uncertain. CDR1 is SGHDT, CDR2 YYEEEE, per germline. The CDR3 spans 13 residues. V was clipped by 1 base and J by 6 bases, with 5 bases between them. CDR3 sequence reads: CASSLSGNSPLHF. The CDR3, as DNA: TGTGCCAGCAGCTTGTCGGGTAATTCACCCCTCCACTTT.

This clone was counted only a few times. The chain combines TRBV21-1 with TRBJ1-1; the DNA was not compared with TRBD1, the D call given in the table. TRBV21-1 is shown as a pseudogene. This CDR3 has 16 residues. Written as DNA, the CDR3 is TGTGCCAGCAGCTTCTTCCCAGGGGTAATGGGAACTGAAGCTTTCTTT. It codes for CASSFFPGVMGTEAFF.

The genes are TRBV30 and TRBJ2-2, with 7 nucleotides matching TRBD2. V was pared by 5 bases and J by 4 bases, with 4 bases of the junction left unmatched. The CDR3 length is 13 residues. CDR1 is GTSNPN, CDR2 SVGIG, per germline (reference sequence). Here the CDR3 DNA reads TGTGCCTGGGGGAGGGCGGGCACCGGGGAGCTGTTTTTT. Its translation is CAWGRAGTGELFF. The whole variable domain, filled in from reference TRBV30 and TRBJ2-2, reads SQTIHQWPATLVQPVGSPLSLECTVEGTSNPNLYWYRQAAGRGLQLLFYSVGIGQISSEVPQNLSASRPQDRQFILSSKKLLLSDSGFYLCAWGRAGTGELFFGEGSRLTVL.

The chain carries TRBV6-5 and TRBJ1-4, with a tentative D call TRBD1 (5 bases). The CDR3 extends over 15 amino acids. V dropped 2 bases and J dropped 3 bases, with 10 bases sitting between them. CDR1 and CDR2 from the germline V gene are MNHEY and SVGAGI. The CDR3 region is CASSYQGKSNEKLFF. The CDR3 nucleotides are TGTGCCAGCAGTTACCAGGGAAAATCTAATGAAAAACTGTTTTTT.

The V call is TRBV19, the J call TRBJ2-5, with 10 bases lining up with TRBD2. The CDR3 sequence is 14 residues long. CDR1 is LNHDA and CDR2 is SQIVND in the germline V gene (reference sequence). With V trimmed by 7 bases and J by 2 bases, 4 bases remained unmatched. The CDR3 loop is CASILAGRQETQYF. Here the CDR3 DNA reads TGTGCCAGTATACTAGCGGGAAGGCAAGAGACCCAGTACTTC.